This T cell receptor (beta chain) was retrieved from a study of blood T cells in healthy people across ages. The CDR3 spans 16 residues. Germline-derived CDR1 and CDR2 are MNHEY and SVGAGI. Using a J-beta primer mix together with a sample-barcoded 5' primer, a second PCR was run for about 6 to 12 cycles. TCRdb processed the 5' RACE reads anew with MiXCR; each CDR3 protein has one entry. The sample lists fewer than 900,000 distinct CDR3 sequences, 49% occurring once. Of note for this clonotype: At one of its ends the junction is not consistent with the germline gene, which may arise from a read error.

V and J are TRBV6-5 and TRBJ1-1, with D hard to call. The sequenced sample was blood. The receptor was derived from a woman aged 60 to 75 in good health. In DNA, the CDR3 is TGTGCCAGCAGTTACTCGAAGAGGGTCCCGAACGCTGAAGCTTTCTTT. Its translation: CASSYSKRVPNAEAFF.